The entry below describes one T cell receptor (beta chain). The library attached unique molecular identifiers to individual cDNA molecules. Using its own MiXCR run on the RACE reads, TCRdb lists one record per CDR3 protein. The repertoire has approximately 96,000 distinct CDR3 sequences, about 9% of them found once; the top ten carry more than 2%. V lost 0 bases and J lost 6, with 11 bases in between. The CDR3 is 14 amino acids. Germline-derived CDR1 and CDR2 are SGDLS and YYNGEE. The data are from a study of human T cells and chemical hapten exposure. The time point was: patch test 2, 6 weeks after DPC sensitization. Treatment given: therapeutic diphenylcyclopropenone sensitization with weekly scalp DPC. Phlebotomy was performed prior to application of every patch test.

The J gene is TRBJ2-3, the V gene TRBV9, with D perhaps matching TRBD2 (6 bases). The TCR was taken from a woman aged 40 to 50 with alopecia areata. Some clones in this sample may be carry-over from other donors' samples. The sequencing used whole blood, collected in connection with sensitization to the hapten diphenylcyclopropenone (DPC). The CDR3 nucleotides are TGTGCCAGCAGCGTAGCTCCTAGCGAGGATACGCAGTATTTT. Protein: CASSVAPSEDTQYF.